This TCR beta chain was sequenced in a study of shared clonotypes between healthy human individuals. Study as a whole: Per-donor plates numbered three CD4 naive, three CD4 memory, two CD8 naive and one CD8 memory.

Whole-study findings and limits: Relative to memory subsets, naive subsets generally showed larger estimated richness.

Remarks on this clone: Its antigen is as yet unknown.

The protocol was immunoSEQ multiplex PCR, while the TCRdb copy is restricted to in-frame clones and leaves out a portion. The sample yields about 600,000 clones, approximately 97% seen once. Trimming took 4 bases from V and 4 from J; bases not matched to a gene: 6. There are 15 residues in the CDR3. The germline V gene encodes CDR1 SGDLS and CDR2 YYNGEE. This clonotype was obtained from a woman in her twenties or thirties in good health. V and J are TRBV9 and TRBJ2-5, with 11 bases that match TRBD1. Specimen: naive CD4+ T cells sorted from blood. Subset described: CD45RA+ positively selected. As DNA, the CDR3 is TGTGCCAGCAGCTTTGGGACAGGGGGTCGAGAGACCCAGTACTTC. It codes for CASSFGTGGRETQYF.